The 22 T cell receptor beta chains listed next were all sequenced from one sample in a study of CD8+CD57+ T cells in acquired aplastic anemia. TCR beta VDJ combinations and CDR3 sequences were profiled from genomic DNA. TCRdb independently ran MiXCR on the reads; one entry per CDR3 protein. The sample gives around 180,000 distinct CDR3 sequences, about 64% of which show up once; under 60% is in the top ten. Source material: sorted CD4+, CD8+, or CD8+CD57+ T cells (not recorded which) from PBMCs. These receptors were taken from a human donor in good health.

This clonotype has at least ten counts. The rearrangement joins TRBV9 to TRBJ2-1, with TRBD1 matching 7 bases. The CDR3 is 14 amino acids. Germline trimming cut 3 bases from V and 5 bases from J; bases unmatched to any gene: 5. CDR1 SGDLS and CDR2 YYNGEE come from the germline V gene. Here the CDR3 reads CASSGTGVNNEQFF. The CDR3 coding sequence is TGTGCCAGCAGCGGGACAGGCGTGAACAATGAGCAGTTCTTC.

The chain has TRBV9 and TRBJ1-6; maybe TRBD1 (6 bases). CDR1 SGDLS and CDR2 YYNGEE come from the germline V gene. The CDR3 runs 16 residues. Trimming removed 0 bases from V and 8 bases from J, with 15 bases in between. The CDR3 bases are TGTGCCAGCAGCGTAGGTCTGGGGGCTGCGGATTCACCCCTCCACTTT. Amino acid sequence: CASSVGLGAADSPLHF.

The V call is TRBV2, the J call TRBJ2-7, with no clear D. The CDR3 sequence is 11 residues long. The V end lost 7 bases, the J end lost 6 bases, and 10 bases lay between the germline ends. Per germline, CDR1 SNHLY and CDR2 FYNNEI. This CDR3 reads CASKIQAEQYF. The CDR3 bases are TGTGCCAGCAAGATCCAGGCCGAGCAGTACTTC.

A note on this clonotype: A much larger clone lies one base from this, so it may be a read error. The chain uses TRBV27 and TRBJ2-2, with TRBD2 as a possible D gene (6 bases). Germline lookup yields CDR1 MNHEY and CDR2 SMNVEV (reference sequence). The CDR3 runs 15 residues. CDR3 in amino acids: CASSLSQTNTGGLFF. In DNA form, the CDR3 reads TGTGCCAGCAGTTTATCACAAACGAACACCGGGGGGCTGTTTTTT.

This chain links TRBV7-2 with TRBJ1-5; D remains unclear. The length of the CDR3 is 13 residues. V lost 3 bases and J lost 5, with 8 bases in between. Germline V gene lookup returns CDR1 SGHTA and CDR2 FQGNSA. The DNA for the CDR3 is TGTGCCAGCAGCTTTAGGGTGTATCAGCCCCAGCATTTT. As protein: CASSFRVYQPQHF.

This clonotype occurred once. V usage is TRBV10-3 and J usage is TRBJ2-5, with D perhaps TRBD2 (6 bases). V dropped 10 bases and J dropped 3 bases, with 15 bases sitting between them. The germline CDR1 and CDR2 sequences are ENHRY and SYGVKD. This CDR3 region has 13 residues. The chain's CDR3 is CASGLGGKETQYF. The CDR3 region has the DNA TGTGCCAGCGGGCTAGGAGGGAAAGAGACCCAGTACTTC.

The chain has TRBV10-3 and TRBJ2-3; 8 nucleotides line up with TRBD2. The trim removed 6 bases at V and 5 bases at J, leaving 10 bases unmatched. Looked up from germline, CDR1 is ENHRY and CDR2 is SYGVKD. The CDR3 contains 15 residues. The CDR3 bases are TGTGCCATCAGGGAATATAGCGGGGCAGGAGATACGCAGTATTTT. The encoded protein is CAIREYSGAGDTQYF.

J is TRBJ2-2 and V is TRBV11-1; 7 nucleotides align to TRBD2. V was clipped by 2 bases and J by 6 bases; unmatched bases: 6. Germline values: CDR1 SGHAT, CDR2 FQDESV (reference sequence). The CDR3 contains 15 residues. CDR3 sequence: CASSLLRELSGELFF. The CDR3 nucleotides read TGTGCCAGCAGCTTATTGCGGGAGCTATCCGGGGAGCTGTTTTTT.

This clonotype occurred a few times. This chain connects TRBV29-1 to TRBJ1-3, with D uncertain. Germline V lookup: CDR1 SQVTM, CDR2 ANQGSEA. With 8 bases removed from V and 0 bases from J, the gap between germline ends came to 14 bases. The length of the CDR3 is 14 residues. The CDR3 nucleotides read TGCAGCACACTTTCCGACATCTCTGGAAACACCATATATTTT. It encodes CSTLSDISGNTIYF.

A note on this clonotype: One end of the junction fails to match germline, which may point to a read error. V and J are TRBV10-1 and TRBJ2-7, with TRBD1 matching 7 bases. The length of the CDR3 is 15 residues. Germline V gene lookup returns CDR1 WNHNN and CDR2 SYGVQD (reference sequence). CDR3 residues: CASSQDPQGSYEQYF. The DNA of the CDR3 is TGTGCCAGCAGCCAAGATCCACAGGGGTCCTACGAGCAGTACTTC.

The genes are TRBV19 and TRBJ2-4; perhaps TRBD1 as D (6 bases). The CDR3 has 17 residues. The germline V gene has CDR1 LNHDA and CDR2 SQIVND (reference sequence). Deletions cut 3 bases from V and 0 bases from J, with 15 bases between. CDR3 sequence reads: CASSIADRQLAKNIQYF. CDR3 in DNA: TGTGCCAGTAGTATCGCGGACAGACAACTAGCCAAAAACATTCAGTACTTC.

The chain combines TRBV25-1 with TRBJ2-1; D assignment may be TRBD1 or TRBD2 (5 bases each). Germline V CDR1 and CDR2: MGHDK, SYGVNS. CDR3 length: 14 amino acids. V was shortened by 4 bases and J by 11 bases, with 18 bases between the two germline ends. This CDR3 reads CASSGSGRYSQQFF. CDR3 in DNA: TGTGCCAGCAGTGGATCGGGGCGGTACAGTCAGCAGTTCTTC.

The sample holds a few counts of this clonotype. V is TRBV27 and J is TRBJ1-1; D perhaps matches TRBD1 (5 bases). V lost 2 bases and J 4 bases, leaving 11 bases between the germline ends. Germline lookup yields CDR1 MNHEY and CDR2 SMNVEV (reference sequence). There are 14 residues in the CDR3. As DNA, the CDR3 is TGTGCCAGCAGTTTAGGGGCTGGGTCCACTGAAGCTTTCTTT. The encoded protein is CASSLGAGSTEAFF.

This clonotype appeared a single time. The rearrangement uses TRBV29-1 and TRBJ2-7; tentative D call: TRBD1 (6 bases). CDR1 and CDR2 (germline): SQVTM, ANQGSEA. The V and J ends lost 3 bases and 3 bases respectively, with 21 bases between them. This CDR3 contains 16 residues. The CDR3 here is CSVDGALRGQIYEQYF. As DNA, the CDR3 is TGCAGCGTTGACGGGGCGTTAAGAGGACAGATCTACGAGCAGTACTTC.

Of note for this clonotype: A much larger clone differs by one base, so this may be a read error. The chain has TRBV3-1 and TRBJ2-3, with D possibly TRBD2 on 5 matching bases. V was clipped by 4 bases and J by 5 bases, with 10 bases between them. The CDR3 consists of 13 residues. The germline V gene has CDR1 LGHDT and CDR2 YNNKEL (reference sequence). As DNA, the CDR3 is TGTGCCAGCAGCCGAACAGCGGAAGATACGCAGTATTTT. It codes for CASSRTAEDTQYF.

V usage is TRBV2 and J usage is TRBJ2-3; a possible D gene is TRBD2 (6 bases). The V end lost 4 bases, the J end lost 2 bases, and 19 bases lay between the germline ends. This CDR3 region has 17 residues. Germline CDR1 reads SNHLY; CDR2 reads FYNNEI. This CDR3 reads CASSGGSGYDLTDTQYF. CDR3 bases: TGTGCCAGCAGTGGGGGTAGCGGTTACGACCTCACAGATACGCAGTATTTT.

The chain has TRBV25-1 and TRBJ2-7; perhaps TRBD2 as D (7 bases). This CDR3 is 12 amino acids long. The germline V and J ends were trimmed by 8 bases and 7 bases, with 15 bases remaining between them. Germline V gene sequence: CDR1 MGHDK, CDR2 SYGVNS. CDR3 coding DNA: TGTGCCAGCTCTAGGGGGGGGCGTGAGCAGTACTTC. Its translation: CASSRGGREQYF.

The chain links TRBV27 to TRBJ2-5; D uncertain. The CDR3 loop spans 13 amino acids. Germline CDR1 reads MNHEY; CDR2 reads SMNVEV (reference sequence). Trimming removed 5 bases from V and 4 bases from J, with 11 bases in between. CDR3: CASSVGGRETQYF. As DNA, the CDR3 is TGTGCCAGCAGTGTAGGTGGTCGAGAGACCCAGTACTTC.

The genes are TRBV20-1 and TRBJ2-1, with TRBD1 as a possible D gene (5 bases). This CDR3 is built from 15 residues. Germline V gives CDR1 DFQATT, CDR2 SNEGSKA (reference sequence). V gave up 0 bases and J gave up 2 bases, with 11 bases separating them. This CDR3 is CSARDPGSPYNEQFF. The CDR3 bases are TGCAGTGCTAGAGATCCAGGGTCCCCCTACAATGAGCAGTTCTTC.

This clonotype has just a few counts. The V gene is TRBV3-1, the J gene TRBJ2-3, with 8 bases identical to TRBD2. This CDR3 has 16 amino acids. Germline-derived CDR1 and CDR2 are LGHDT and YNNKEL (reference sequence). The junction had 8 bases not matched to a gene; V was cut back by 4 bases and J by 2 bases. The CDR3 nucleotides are TGTGCCAGCAGCCTGAGGCCGGGAGGGATCACAGATACGCAGTATTTT. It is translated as CASSLRPGGITDTQYF.

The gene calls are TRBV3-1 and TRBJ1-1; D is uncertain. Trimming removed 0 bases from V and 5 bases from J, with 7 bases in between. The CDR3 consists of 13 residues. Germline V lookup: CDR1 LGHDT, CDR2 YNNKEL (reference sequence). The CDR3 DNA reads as TGTGCCAGCAGCCAAGATAGGGCTACTGAAGCTTTCTTT. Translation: CASSQDRATEAFF.

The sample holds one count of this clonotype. CDR3 in amino acids: CASSTRRDEQFF. CDR3 nucleotides: TGTGCCAGCAGCACCAGGAGGGATGAGCAGTTCTTC. The chain uses TRBV11-3 and TRBJ2-1; tentatively, D is TRBD2 (6 bases). Germline CDR1 reads SGHNT; CDR2 reads YENEEA. This CDR3 has 12 residues. V was shortened by 5 bases and J by 8 bases, with 10 bases between the two germline ends.